Detailed here is one TCR beta chain. This clone was seen a single time. The specificity of this receptor is unknown. Base-call qualities are not available, and no considerably larger clone is one nucleotide away. The sample originates from a study of OX40 agonist ivuxolimab in advanced cancers. For the study in its entirety: Ivuxolimab, which targeted the costimulatory receptor OX40 (CD134), was an agonistic, fully human IgG2 monoclonal antibody. The paper reports the monotherapy dose-escalation portion (N of about 47 patients) of the phase I ivuxolimab trial. Partial responses were achieved by three dose-escalation patients, of whom one had hepatocellular carcinoma and two had cutaneous melanoma. In the dose-escalation cohort, around four fifths of patients were male, and the mean age was approximately 60 years with a range of about 20 to 90. Prior anti-PD-1, anti-PD-L1 or anti-CTLA-4 therapy was permitted, and less than 45% of dose-escalation patients had received checkpoint inhibitors. Of the roughly 54 patients in dose escalation, about 20 had hepatocellular carcinoma, approximately 15 had melanoma, 9 had renal cell carcinoma and 9 had head and neck cancer. Intravenous ivuxolimab was administered to patients every 2 weeks at six dose levels: 0.01, 0.1, 0.3, 1.5, 3 and 10 mg/kg. The point of sequencing TCRbeta in the periphery was to test whether ivuxolimab changed TCR sequence diversity and drove clonal T-cell expansion.

Genomic DNA was extracted from sorted cells for sequencing of the TCRbeta CDR3 region. The immunoSEQ Assay was used to sequence the TCRbeta CDR3 regions. The source is immuneACCESS, and TCRdb retained only in-frame sequences with V and J called. Part of the clones is not carried over; for the studies checked, unresolved V genes explain less than half of this, and the remainder is unexplained. The sample records just over 60,000 clones, roughly 90% of which are singletons. The top ten hold about 13% of the sample. Summary of the overall study and its limitations: At doses from 0.1 to 3.0 mg/kg, clonal expansion was seen in both CD4+ and CD8+ blood T cells between baseline and week 6. Low levels of normalized T-cell clonal expansion were also shown by some nonresponding patients. Partial responders in the 0.1-3.0 mg/kg groups had among the lowest normalized peripheral clonal expansion, especially among CD8+ T cells. After ivuxolimab, expanded clones were on average more numerous among CD8+ T cells than among CD4+ T cells. Antigen specificity was not determined for the clonally expanded peripheral T cells.

Patients with a history of autoimmune disease or receiving systemic immunosuppression were excluded from the trial. Peripheral blood for TCR sequencing was collected from all dose cohorts at baseline, on cycle 4 day 1, and on cycle 7 day 1. Samples were obtained from an open-label, multicenter, first-in-human phase I dose-escalation trial of ivuxolimab. The trial enrolled adults with locally advanced or metastatic head and neck squamous cell, hepatocellular, melanoma or renal cell carcinoma. Before TCR sequencing, CD4+ T cells and CD8+ T cells from peripheral blood were sorted into separate populations. From the cysteine up to the phenylalanine, the CDR3 has a length of 13 residues. Left in the record is the CDR3 DNA by itself, 39 bases read in frame from the first base. Trimming at the junction amounts to 6 bases on V and 3 bases on J, and the germline ends lie 15 bases apart. The germline V gene sets CDR1 to SQVTM and CDR2 to ANQGSEA.

Sequences were derived from CD4+ or CD8+ T cells sorted from blood, sampled in a trial of the OX40 agonist ivuxolimab. The chain is made from TRBV29-1 and TRBJ2-7, with TRBD1 perhaps the D gene, on 6 matching bases. This sequence was found in an adult with an advanced solid tumor such as melanoma, head and neck, liver or kidney cancer. The CDR3 in this case is CSVTGGSLYEQYF. The nucleotide sequence is TGCAGCGTGACAGGAGGATCCCTCTACGAGCAGTACTTC.